These 15 T cell receptor beta chains came from one sample sequenced in a study of blood T cell repertoires in COVID-19. Here immunoSEQ multiplex PCR was the method, and the copy in TCRdb shows in-frame clones only, minus some. The profile covers roughly 30,000 clones, with 85% appearing a single time and roughly 25% taken by the ten largest. Sequencing was performed on peripheral blood. The origin of the receptors is a human donor in a cohort sampled during active COVID-19.

J is TRBJ2-7 and V is TRBV7-8; D gene uncertain. The CDR3 extends over 15 amino acids. Looked up from germline, CDR1 is SGHVS and CDR2 is FQNEAQ. Trimming shortened V by 3 bases and J by 5 bases, and 17 bases separated the two germline ends. The CDR3 nucleotides read TGTGCCAGCAGCTTCGAGAGTTACCCCTCGAACGAGCAGTACTTC. Its protein is CASSFESYPSNEQYF.

V and J are TRBV29-1 and TRBJ1-1; TRBD1 might be the D (5 bases). V was cut by 7 bases and J by 5 bases, with 11 bases left in between. Per the germline V gene, CDR1 is SQVTM and CDR2 is ANQGSEA. This CDR3 has 11 residues. The CDR3 here is CSAAPGTEAFF. CDR3 DNA sequence: TGCAGCGCCGCTCCAGGGACTGAAGCTTTCTTT.

The chain recombines TRBV30 with TRBJ2-7; 7 nucleotides align to TRBD1. V dropped 3 bases and J dropped 5; count of bases not matched to a gene: 7. The CDR3 extends over 13 amino acids. Germline V lookup: CDR1 GTSNPN, CDR2 SVGIG (reference sequence). In nucleotides, the CDR3 is TGTGCCTGGAGCGACGACAGGGTAAACGAGCAGTACTTC. Protein product: CAWSDDRVNEQYF.

The table lists this clone with a few counts. The chain uses TRBV7-8 and TRBJ1-2; tentative D call: TRBD1 (6 bases). The V end was cut by 4 bases, the J end by 3 bases, with 9 bases between. The CDR3 is 13 residues long. Germline V gives CDR1 SGHVS, CDR2 FQNEAQ. This CDR3 is CASSSGVYYGYTF. The CDR3 bases are TGTGCCAGCAGCTCAGGGGTTTACTATGGCTACACCTTC.

The chain carries TRBV6-2 or TRBV6-3 and TRBJ1-1; 9 nucleotides match TRBD1. J was trimmed by 6 bases and V by 4 bases; bases with no gene match: 6. From germline, CDR1 is MNHEY and CDR2 SVGEGT. CDR3 length equals 14 residues. The DNA of the CDR3 is TGTGCCAGCAGTTGGACAGGGGCCGGTGCTGAAGCTTTCTTT. This encodes CASSWTGAGAEAFF.

The chain is built from TRBV28 and TRBJ2-5; 10 bases match TRBD2. V was pared by 2 bases and J by 1 base, with 1 base of the junction left unmatched. The CDR3 is 15 residues long. From germline, CDR1 is MDHEN and CDR2 SYDVKM. The CDR3 coding sequence is TGTGCCAGCAGTTTAAGACTAGCGGGCCAAGAGACCCAGTACTTC. Translation gives CASSLRLAGQETQYF.

This rearrangement joins TRBV4-3 to TRBJ2-7, with 8 bases aligning to TRBD1. Germline V gives CDR1 LGHNA, CDR2 YSLEER. The length of the CDR3 is 15 residues. The junction had 3 bases not matched to a gene; V was cut back by 1 base and J by 1 base. CDR3 loop: CASSQAHRGSYEQYF. CDR3 DNA: TGCGCCAGCAGCCAAGCGCACAGGGGGTCCTACGAGCAGTACTTC.

CDR3 coding DNA: TGTGCCAGCAGCCAGCTTCAGGGCGGCGCTGAAGCTTTCTTT. Protein product: CASSQLQGGAEAFF. V gene TRBV4-2 combines with J gene TRBJ1-1, with a possible D match to TRBD1 (5 bases). The germline V gene has CDR1 LGHNA and CDR2 YNFKEQ. The V end was cut by 3 bases, the J end by 6 bases, with 14 bases between. CDR3 length equals 14 residues.

The V gene is TRBV2, the J gene TRBJ1-4, with D maybe TRBD1 (5 bases). The CDR3 extends over 14 amino acids. CDR1 and CDR2 (germline): SNHLY, FYNNEI. Trimming took off 6 bases at V and 3 bases at J, with 11 bases between the two ends. This chain's CDR3 is CASRAGSANEKLFF. CDR3 bases: TGTGCCAGCAGGGCAGGGTCAGCTAATGAAAAACTGTTTTTT. Full variable domain (rest looked up from reference TRBV2 and TRBJ1-4): EPEVTQTPSHQVTQMGQEVILRCVPISNHLYFYWYRQILGQKVEFLVSFYNNEISEKSEIFDDQFSVERPDGSNFTLKIRSTKLEDSAMYFCASRAGSANEKLFFGSGTQLSVL.

V gene TRBV7-2 combines with J gene TRBJ1-6; 7 nucleotides match TRBD1. CDR1 is SGHTA, CDR2 FQGNSA, per germline. The junction had 1 base not matched to a gene; V was cut back by 1 base and J by 7 bases. The CDR3 has 14 residues. The DNA for the CDR3 is TGTGCCAGCAGCTTAGGGGGACAGAATTCACCCCTCCACTTT. It encodes CASSLGGQNSPLHF.

This chain connects TRBV7-3 to TRBJ2-2; no definite D call. Trimming stripped 1 base from V and 2 bases from J, with 11 bases between. CDR1 and CDR2 from the germline V gene are SGHTA and FQGTGA. The CDR3 extends over 16 amino acids. The CDR3 protein is CASSLSGPLNTGELFF. The CDR3 coding sequence is TGTGCCAGCAGCTTAAGTGGGCCTCTCAACACCGGGGAGCTGTTTTTT.

This clone was found once. The rearrangement links TRBV19 to TRBJ2-1; the match to TRBD1 covers 8 bases. This CDR3 spans 14 amino acids. V was clipped by 9 bases and J by 5 bases; unmatched bases: 9. Germline CDR1 LNHDA, CDR2 SQIVND (reference sequence). The CDR3 region has the DNA TGTGCCAGCGTACGACAGGGGAAGAACAATGAGCAGTTCTTC. Encoded protein: CASVRQGKNNEQFF.

The chain links TRBV3-1 (or the pseudogene TRBV3-2) to TRBJ2-4; a possible D gene is TRBD2 (6 bases). Germline-derived CDR1 and CDR2 are LGHDT and YNNKEL (reference sequence). The V and J ends lost 4 bases and 11 bases respectively, with 12 bases between them. This CDR3 is built from 12 residues. CDR3 sequence reads: CASSPGERVQYF. The CDR3 DNA reads as TGTGCCAGCAGCCCAGGAGAGCGGGTTCAGTACTTC.

This chain connects TRBV6-2 or TRBV6-3 to TRBJ2-7; 9 nucleotides align to TRBD1. CDR1 is MNHEY, CDR2 SVGEGT, per germline. This CDR3 is built from 15 residues. With 5 bases clipped from V and 2 bases from J, the junction kept 7 bases outside the gene matches. The DNA of the CDR3 is TGTGCCAGCAGTGGAACCGGGACAGGGCCCTACGAGCAGTACTTC. It specifies CASSGTGTGPYEQYF.

The V and J genes are TRBV18 and TRBJ1-6; 7 nucleotides align to TRBD1. The CDR3 is 16 amino acids. Germline V lookup: CDR1 KGHSH, CDR2 LQKENI. The junction had 7 bases not matched to a gene; V was cut back by 3 bases and J by 5 bases. CDR3: CASSPWTGPNNSPLHF. The CDR3 DNA reads TGTGCCAGCTCACCGTGGACAGGCCCGAATAATTCACCCCTCCACTTT.